A single TCR beta chain is shown here with its context. Its antigen is not identified. This specimen comes from a study of PD-1 blockade in classical Hodgkin lymphoma. Study-wide results and caveats: There remain no defined causes for the repertoire differences, which possibly reflect disease activity or prior therapy.

This table comes from immunoSEQ multiplex PCR, and its TCRdb copy is limited to in-frame clones, with some not included. Of some 53,000 clones in the sample, roughly 86% are singletons; the top ten hold 6% to 7%. Time point denoted: cycle 4 day 1 (C4D1), after less than 7 weeks of nivolumab. Every patient relapsed after autologous stem cell transplantation, and brentuximab vedotin exposure varied. Trimming took 5 bases from V and 4 from J, leaving 13 bases between them. Per the germline V gene, CDR1 is SEHNR and CDR2 is FQNEAQ (reference sequence). This CDR3 has 14 residues. The rearrangement links TRBV7-9 to TRBJ2-3; D possibly corresponds to TRBD1 (6 bases). The clonotype comes from a human donor with classical Hodgkin lymphoma. This specimen was peripheral blood mononuclear cells (PBMCs), taken before the fourth cycle of nivolumab. The CDR3: CASSHSRGPDTQYF. In nucleotides, the CDR3 is TGTGCCAGCAGCCATTCCAGGGGCCCAGATACGCAGTATTTT.